Here is one T cell receptor (beta chain) with its context. The data were produced by immunoSEQ multiplex PCR, yet TCRdb's version contains in-frame clones alone and is incomplete. The sample has tens of thousands of clones, 84% seen once. V gave up 7 bases and J gave up 0 bases, with 10 bases separating them. This CDR3 region has 14 residues. Germline V lookup: CDR1 LNHDA, CDR2 SQIVND (reference sequence). These data come from a study of somatic mutations in cytotoxic T cells in rheumatoid arthritis. The clonotype was recovered from a man aged 40-49 years in good health. The chain uses TRBV19 and TRBJ2-1; D ambiguous. The source material was CD8+ T cells sorted from blood. Here the CDR3 reads CASTPGGSYNEQFF. CDR3 DNA sequence: TGTGCCAGTACCCCGGGTGGCTCCTACAATGAGCAGTTCTTC.